This T cell receptor beta chain was identified during a study of molecular identifiers for immune sequencing clone quantification. Study results and limitations: In naive cells, under 1% of molecules belonged to clones above 20 RNA copies, against over 97% in effector cells.

TCRdb redid the calling of the PCR reads with MiXCR, one entry per CDR3 protein. The sample consists of a few hundred thousand distinct CDR3 sequences, 24% of them appearing once. Germline V gives CDR1 LGHNA, CDR2 YNFKEQ. With 6 bases removed from V and 7 bases from J, the gap between germline ends came to 15 bases. The CDR3 consists of 14 residues. This clonotype has ten or more counts. Its matching antigen is unknown. This receptor was taken from a human donor in good health. Some libraries in this study had Jurkat cell RNA spiked in. The sequenced sample was naive CD8+ T cells from blood, with Jurkat cell RNA spiked in. Subset meaning: FACS-sorted CD8+CD4-CCR7+CD45RA+ naive T cells. The chain couples TRBV4-2 to TRBJ1-4; maybe TRBD1 (6 bases). CDR3 region: CASSSVGGGEKLFF. The CDR3 DNA sequence: TGTGCCAGCAGTTCAGTAGGGGGGGGTGAAAAACTGTTTTTT.